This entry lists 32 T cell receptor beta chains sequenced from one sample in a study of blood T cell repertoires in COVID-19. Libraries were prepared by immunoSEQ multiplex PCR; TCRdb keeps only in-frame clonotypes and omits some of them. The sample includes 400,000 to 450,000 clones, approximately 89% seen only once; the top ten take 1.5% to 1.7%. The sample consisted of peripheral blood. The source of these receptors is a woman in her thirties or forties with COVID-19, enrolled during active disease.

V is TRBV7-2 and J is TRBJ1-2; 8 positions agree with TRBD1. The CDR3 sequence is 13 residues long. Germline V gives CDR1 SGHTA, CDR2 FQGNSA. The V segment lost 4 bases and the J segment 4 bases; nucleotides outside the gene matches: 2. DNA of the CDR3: TGTGCCAGCAGCTCCGACAGGGGCTATGGCTACACCTTC. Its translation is CASSSDRGYGYTF. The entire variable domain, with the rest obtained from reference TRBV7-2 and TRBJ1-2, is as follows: GAGVSQSPSNKVTEKGKDVELRCDPISGHTALYWYRQSLGQGLEFLIYFQGNSAPDKSGLPSDRFSAERTGGSVSTLTIQRTQQEDSAVYLCASSSDRGYGYTFGSGTRLTVV.

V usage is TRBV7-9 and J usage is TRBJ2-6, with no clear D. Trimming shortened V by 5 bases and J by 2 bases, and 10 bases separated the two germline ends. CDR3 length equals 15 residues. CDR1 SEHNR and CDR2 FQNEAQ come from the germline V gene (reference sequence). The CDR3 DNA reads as TGTGCCAGCAGCCCGCCTATACCTGGGGCCAACGTCCTGACTTTC. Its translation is CASSPPIPGANVLTF. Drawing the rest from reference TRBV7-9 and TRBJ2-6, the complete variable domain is DTGVSQNPRHKITKRGQNVTFRCDPISEHNRLYWYRQTLGQGPEFLTYFQNEAQLEKSRLLSDRFSAERPKGSFSTLEIQRTEQGDSAMYLCASSPPIPGANVLTFGAGSRLTVL.

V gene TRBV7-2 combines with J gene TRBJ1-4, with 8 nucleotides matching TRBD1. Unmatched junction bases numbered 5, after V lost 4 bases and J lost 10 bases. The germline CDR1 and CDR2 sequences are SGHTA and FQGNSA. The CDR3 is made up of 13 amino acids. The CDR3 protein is CASSSRTGGKLFF. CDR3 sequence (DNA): TGTGCCAGCAGCTCCCGTACAGGGGGAAAACTGTTTTTT.

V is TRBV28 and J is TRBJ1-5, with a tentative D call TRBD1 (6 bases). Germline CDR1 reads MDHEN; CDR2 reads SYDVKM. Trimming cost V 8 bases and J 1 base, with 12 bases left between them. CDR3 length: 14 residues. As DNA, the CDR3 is TGTGCCAGCGGTAATCAGGGGAGCAATCAGCCCCAGCATTTT. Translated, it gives CASGNQGSNQPQHF.

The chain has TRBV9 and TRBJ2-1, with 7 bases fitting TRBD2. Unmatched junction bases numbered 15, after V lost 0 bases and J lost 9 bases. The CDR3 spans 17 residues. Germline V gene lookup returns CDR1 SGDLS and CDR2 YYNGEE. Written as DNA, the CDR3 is TGTGCCAGCAGCGTAGACCCAGCGGGATATGTCAATACTGAGCAGTTCTTC. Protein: CASSVDPAGYVNTEQFF.

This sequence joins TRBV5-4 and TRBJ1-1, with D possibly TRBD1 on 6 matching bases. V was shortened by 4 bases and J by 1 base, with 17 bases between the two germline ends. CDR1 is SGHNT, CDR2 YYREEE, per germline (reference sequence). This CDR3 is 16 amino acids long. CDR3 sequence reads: CASSPYRAGGNTEAFF. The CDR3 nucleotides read TGTGCCAGCAGCCCTTACAGGGCAGGCGGGAACACTGAAGCTTTCTTT.

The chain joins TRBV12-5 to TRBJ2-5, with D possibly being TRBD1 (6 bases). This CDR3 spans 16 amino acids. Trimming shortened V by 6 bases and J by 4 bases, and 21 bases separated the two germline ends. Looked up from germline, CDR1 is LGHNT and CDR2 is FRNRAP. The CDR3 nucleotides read TGTGCTAGTGGCTTTGGTACGGGACACAGCCTAGAGACCCAGTACTTC. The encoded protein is CASGFGTGHSLETQYF.

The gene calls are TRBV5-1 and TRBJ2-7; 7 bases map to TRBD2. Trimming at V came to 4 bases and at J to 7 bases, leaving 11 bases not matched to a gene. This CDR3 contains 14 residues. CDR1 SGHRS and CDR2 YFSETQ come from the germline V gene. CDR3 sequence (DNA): TGCGCCAGCAGCAAGGAAGCGGGGCGGTGGGAGCAGTACTTC. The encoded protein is CASSKEAGRWEQYF.

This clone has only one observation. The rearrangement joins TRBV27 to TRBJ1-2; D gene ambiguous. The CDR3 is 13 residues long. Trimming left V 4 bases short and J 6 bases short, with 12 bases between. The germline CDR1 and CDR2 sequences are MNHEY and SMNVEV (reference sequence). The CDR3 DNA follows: TGTGCCAGCAGTTACAGTGCCTCGAATGGCTACACCTTC. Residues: CASSYSASNGYTF.

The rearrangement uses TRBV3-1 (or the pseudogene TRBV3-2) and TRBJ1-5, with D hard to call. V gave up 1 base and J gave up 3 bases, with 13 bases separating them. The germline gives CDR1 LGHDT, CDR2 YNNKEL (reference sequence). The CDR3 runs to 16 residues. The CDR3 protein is CASSQADSTLNQPQHF. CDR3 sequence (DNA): TGTGCCAGCAGCCAAGCCGATTCGACACTCAATCAGCCCCAGCATTTT.

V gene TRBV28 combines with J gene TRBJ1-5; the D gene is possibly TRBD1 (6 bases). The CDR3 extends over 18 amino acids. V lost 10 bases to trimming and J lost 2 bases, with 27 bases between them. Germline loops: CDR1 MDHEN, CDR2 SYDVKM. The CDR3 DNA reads TGTGCCACCCAGATGGATTACAGGGATCCTTATGGCAATCAGCCCCAGCATTTT. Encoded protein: CATQMDYRDPYGNQPQHF.

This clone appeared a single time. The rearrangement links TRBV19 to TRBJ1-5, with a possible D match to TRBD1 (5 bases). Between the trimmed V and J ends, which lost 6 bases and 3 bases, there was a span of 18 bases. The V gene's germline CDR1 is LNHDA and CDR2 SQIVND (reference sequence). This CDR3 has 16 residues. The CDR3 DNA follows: TGTGCCAGTAGCTTACCCAGCACGGGGGTCAATCAGCCCCAGCATTTT. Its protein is CASSLPSTGVNQPQHF.

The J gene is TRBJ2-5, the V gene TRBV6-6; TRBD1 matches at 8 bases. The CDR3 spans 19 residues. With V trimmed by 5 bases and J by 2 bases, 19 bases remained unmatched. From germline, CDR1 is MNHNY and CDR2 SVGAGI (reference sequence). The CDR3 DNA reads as TGTGCCAGCAGTCTACTGGGACAGGTCCTCACAAACCCTCAAGAGACCCAGTACTTC. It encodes CASSLLGQVLTNPQETQYF.

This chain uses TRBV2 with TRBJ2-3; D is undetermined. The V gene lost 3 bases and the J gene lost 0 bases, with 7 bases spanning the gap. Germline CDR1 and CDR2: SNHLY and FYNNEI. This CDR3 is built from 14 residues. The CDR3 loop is CASSEAGSTDTQYF. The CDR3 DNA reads TGTGCCAGCAGTGAGGCAGGCAGCACAGATACGCAGTATTTT.

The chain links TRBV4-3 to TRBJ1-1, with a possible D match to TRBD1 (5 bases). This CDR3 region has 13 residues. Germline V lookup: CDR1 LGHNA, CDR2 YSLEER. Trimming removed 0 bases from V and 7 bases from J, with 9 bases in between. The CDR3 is CASSQDAGLEAFF. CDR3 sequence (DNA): TGCGCCAGCAGCCAAGATGCGGGGCTTGAAGCTTTCTTT.

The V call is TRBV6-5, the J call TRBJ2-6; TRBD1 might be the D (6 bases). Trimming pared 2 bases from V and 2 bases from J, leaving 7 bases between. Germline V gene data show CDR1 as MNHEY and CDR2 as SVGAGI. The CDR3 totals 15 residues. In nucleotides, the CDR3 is TGTGCCAGCAGTTACAGGGGGACTGGGGCCAACGTCCTGACTTTC. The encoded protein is CASSYRGTGANVLTF.

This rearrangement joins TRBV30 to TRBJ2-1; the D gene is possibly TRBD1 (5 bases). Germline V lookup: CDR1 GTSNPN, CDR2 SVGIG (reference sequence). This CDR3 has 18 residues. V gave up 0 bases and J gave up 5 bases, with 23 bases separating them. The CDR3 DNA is TGTGCCTGGAGTGTGCTACTTCGGACCCAAGGGGCCAACAATGAGCAGTTCTTC. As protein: CAWSVLLRTQGANNEQFF.

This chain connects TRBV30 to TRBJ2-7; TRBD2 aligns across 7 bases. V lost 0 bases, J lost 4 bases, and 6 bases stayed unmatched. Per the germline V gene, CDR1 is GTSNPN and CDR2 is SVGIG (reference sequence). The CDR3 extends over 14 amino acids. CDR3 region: CAWSVRGGGYEQYF. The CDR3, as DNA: TGTGCCTGGAGTGTCCGTGGCGGGGGATACGAGCAGTACTTC. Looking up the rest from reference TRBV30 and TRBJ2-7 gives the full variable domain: SQTIHQWPATLVQPVGSPLSLECTVEGTSNPNLYWYRQAAGRGLQLLFYSVGIGQISSEVPQNLSASRPQDRQFILSSKKLLLSDSGFYLCAWSVRGGGYEQYFGPGTRLTVT.

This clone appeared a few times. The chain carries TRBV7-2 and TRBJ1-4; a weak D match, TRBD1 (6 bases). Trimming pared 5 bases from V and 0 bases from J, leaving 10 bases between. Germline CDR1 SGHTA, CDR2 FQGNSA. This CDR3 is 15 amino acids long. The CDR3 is CASSGQITTNEKLFF. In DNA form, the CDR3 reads TGTGCCAGCAGCGGACAGATCACAACTAATGAAAAACTGTTTTTT. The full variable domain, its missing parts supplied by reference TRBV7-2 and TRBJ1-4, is GAGVSQSPSNKVTEKGKDVELRCDPISGHTALYWYRQSLGQGLEFLIYFQGNSAPDKSGLPSDRFSAERTGGSVSTLTIQRTQQEDSAVYLCASSGQITTNEKLFFGSGTQLSVL.

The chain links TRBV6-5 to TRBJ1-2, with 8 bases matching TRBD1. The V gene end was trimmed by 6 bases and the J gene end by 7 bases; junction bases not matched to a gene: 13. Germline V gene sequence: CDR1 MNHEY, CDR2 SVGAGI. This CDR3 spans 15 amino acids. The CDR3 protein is CASSSPDRDIGGYTF. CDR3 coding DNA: TGTGCCAGCAGCTCCCCGGACAGGGATATAGGTGGCTACACCTTC.

DNA of the CDR3: TGCGCCAGCAGCTTGGGCCCTCTACAGGGGTCAACCTTCTATGGCTACACCTTC. Residues: CASSLGPLQGSTFYGYTF. The V gene is TRBV5-1, the J gene TRBJ1-2; 7 bases map to TRBD1. CDR3 length: 18 residues. Germline CDR1 reads SGHRS; CDR2 reads YFSETQ. With 0 bases clipped from V and 4 bases from J, the junction kept 15 bases outside the gene matches.

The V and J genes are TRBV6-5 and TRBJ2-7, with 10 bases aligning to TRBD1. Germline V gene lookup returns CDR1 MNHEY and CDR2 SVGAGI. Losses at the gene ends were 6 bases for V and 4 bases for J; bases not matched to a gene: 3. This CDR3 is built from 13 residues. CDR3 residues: CASRQGQGYEQYF. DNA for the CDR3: TGTGCCAGCAGGCAGGGACAGGGGTACGAGCAGTACTTC.

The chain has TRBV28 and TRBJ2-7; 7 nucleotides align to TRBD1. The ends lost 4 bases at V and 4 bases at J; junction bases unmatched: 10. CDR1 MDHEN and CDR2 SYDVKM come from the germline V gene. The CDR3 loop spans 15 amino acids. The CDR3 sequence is CASSWSDRAVYEQYF. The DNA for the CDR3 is TGTGCCAGCAGTTGGAGTGACAGGGCCGTATACGAGCAGTACTTC.

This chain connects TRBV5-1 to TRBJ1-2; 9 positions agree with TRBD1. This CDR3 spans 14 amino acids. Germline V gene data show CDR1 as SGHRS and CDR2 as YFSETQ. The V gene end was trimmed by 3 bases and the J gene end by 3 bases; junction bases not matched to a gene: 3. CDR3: CASSWGDRDYGYTF. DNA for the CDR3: TGCGCCAGCAGCTGGGGGGACAGGGACTATGGCTACACCTTC.

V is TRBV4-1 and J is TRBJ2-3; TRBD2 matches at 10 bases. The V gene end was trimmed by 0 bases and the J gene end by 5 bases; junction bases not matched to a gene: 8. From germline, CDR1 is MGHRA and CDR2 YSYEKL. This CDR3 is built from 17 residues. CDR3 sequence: CASSQDRVAGGLDTQYF. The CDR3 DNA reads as TGCGCCAGCAGCCAAGATCGAGTAGCGGGGGGCCTAGATACGCAGTATTTT.

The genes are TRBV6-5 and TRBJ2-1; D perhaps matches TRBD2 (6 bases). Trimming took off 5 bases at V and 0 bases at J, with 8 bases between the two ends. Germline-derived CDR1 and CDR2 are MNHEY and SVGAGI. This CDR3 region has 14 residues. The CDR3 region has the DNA TGTGCCAGCAGTCTTAGCGGCTCCTACAATGAGCAGTTCTTC. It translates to CASSLSGSYNEQFF.

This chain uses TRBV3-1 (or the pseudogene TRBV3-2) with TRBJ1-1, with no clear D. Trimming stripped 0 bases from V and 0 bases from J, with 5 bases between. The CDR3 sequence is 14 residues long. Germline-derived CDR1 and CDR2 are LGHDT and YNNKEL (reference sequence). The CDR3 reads CASSQDLVNTEAFF. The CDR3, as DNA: TGTGCCAGCAGCCAAGATCTCGTGAACACTGAAGCTTTCTTT.

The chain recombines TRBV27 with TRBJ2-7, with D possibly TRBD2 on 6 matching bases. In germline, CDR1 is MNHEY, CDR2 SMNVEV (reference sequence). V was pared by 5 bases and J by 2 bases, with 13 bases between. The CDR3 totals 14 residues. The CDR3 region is CASSPSGTPYEQYF. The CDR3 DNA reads TGTGCCAGCAGTCCTTCAGGGACTCCCTACGAGCAGTACTTC.

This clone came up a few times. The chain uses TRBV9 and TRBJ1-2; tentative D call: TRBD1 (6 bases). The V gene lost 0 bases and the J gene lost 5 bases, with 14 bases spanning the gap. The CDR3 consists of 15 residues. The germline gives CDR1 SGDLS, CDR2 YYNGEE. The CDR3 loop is CASSVDRVLGYGYTF. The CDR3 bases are TGTGCCAGCAGCGTAGACAGGGTATTAGGGTATGGCTACACCTTC.

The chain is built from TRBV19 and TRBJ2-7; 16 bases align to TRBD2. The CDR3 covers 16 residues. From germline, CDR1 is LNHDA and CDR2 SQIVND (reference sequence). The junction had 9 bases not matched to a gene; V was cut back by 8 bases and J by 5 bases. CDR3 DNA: TGTGCCAGTGGACCGGGACTAGCGGGGGGGGCCCACGAGCAGTACTTC. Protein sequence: CASGPGLAGGAHEQYF.

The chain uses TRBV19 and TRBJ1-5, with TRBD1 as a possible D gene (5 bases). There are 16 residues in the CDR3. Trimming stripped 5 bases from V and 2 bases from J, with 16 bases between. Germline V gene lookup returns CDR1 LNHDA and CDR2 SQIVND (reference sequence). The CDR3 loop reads CASSGRGGKGNQPQHF. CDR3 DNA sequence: TGTGCCAGTAGTGGTCGGGGGGGTAAGGGCAATCAGCCCCAGCATTTT.

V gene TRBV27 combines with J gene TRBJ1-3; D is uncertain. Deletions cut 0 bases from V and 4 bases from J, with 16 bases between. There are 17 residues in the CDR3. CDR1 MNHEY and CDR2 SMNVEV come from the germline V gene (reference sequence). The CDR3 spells CASSLSGPSLIGNTIYF. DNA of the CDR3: TGTGCCAGCAGTTTATCGGGCCCTTCGCTGATAGGAAACACCATATATTTT.